The 5 T cell receptor beta chains in this list originate from one sample, sequenced in a study of tissue T cells after allogeneic stem cell transplantation. Generated by immunoSEQ multiplex PCR, the TCRdb table keeps only in-frame clones and is missing some. The sample consists of 40,000 to 60,000 clones, around 70% of them appearing once. The sequencing sample was made of sorted cells pooled from one or two spleens. These receptors were obtained from a pool of C57BL/6 mice in good health.

Comments on this clone: Genes and germline come from the mouse. The read stops 1 residue short of the end of the CDR3; the missing end is completed from the germline J gene. This chain connects TRBV19 to TRBJ1-5; D is undetermined. The CDR3 is made up of 13 amino acids. V shed 1 base and J shed 1 base, with 3 bases lying between them. Germline V gene sequence: CDR1 FNHDT, CDR2 SITEND (reference sequence). The CDR3 reads CASSIYNNQAPLF. The sequenced CDR3 bases are TGTGCCAGCAGTATATACAACAACCAGGCTCCGCTT. Variable domain in full (rest from reference TRBV19 and TRBJ1-5): GGIITQTPKFLIGQEGQKLTLKCQQNFNHDTMYWYRQDSGKGLRLIYYSITENDLQKGDLSEGYDASREKKSSFSLTVTSAQKNEMAVFLCASSIYNNQAPLFGEGTRLSVL.

Regarding this clone: Gene names follow the mouse nomenclature. The CDR3 end falls 1 residue outside the read, so it is completed with the germline J gene. This rearrangement joins TRBV13-3 to TRBJ2-7; 10 bases are shared with TRBD2. Germline assignment: CDR1 NNHDY and CDR2 SYVADS. Losses at the gene ends were 0 bases for V and 4 bases for J; bases not matched to a gene: 1. This CDR3 contains 14 residues. This CDR3 is CASSDVDWGYEQYF. The CDR3 DNA, read in part, is TGTGCCAGCAGTGATGTGGACTGGGGGTATGAACAGTAC.

Points on this clone: Mouse gene names and germline throughout. The read comes to an end 1 residue before the CDR3 does, leaving the germline J gene to fill in the end. Other DNA sequences in the same sample also yield this CDR3. The gene calls are TRBV5 and TRBJ1-4; D unclear. This CDR3 comprises 15 residues. V dropped 0 bases and J dropped 0 bases, with 5 bases sitting between them. Germline V gives CDR1 LGHNA, CDR2 YNLKQL (reference sequence). CDR3 bases read: TGTGCCAGCAGCCAAGAGGGGTTTTCCAACGAAAGATTATTT. It is translated as CASSQEGFSNERLF. The whole CDR3 sequence reads CASSQEGFSNERLFF.

This clone was seen once. Gene names refer to mouse genes. The read falls 1 residue short of the CDR3 end, and the missing part is taken from the germline J gene. The rearrangement joins TRBV3 to TRBJ1-5; D is unresolved. The CDR3 loop spans 11 amino acids. Trimming took 1 base from V and 9 from J, leaving 4 bases between them. Germline V gene lookup returns CDR1 SNHLY and CDR2 FYNGKV (reference sequence). CDR3 bases read: TGTGCCAGCAGCTTAGTGGGGGCTCCGCTT. Amino acid sequence: CASSLVGAPL. The full CDR3 reads CASSLVGAPLF.

Remarks on this clone: Mouse gene names and germline throughout. From the germline J gene comes the end of the CDR3, since the read stops 1 residue before it. The V and J genes are TRBV12-2 and TRBJ1-4, with D tentatively TRBD1 (6 bases). Germline values: CDR1 SGHLS, CDR2 HYDKME. Trimming removed 4 bases at V and 4 bases at J, with 12 bases between. The CDR3 has 14 residues. This chain's CDR3 is CASSLGTINERLFF. The covered CDR3 bases are TGTGCCAGCTCGCTCGGGACAATCAACGAAAGATTATTT.